These 4 T cell receptor beta chains originate from one sample sequenced in a study of cytomegalovirus exposure and HLA in healthy donors. Both 60 Vbeta primers and 13 Jbeta primers went into the PCR. The assay was immunoSEQ multiplex PCR, and TCRdb's table has in-frame clones only and misses some. The sample carries approximately 110,000 clones, about 60% recorded once. Sequenced sample: PBMCs. The receptors originated from a woman in her 30s in good health and CMV-seronegative.

The gene calls are TRBV7-2 and TRBJ2-4, with 12 bases lining up with TRBD2. CDR3 length: 18 amino acids. CDR1 is SGHTA, CDR2 FQGNSA, per germline. V shed 1 base, J shed 4 bases, and the junction held 8 bases outside the gene matches. The CDR3 sequence: CASSLVWSSGRVKNIQYF. CDR3 sequence (DNA): TGTGCCAGCAGCTTAGTATGGTCTAGCGGGAGGGTAAAAAACATTCAGTACTTC. Filled out from reference TRBV7-2 and TRBJ2-4, the complete variable domain reads GAGVSQSPSNKVTEKGKDVELRCDPISGHTALYWYRQSLGQGLEFLIYFQGNSAPDKSGLPSDRFSAERTGGSVSTLTIQRTQQEDSAVYLCASSLVWSSGRVKNIQYFGAGTRLSVL.

This clone occurred a few times. The genes are TRBV6-5 and TRBJ1-2, with 8 bases fitting TRBD1. Germline trimming cut 7 bases from V and 8 bases from J; bases unmatched to any gene: 9. CDR1 and CDR2 from the germline V gene are MNHEY and SVGAGI. The CDR3 consists of 13 residues. CDR3 amino acids: CASTRRQGMGYTF. CDR3 in DNA: TGTGCCAGCACCCGTCGACAGGGGATGGGCTACACCTTC.

The V gene is TRBV18, the J gene TRBJ1-1; 9 positions agree with TRBD1. The CDR3 is 13 amino acids. The ends lost 5 bases at V and 11 bases at J; junction bases unmatched: 9. Germline loops: CDR1 KGHSH, CDR2 LQKENI. The CDR3 region is CASSTDRGGFAFF. The CDR3 DNA follows: TGTGCCAGCTCAACGGACAGGGGAGGATTCGCTTTCTTT. Based on the CDR3 plus reference TRBV18 and TRBJ1-1, the full variable domain is NAGVMQNPRHLVRRRGQEARLRCSPMKGHSHVYWYRQLPEEGLKFMVYLQKENIIDESGMPKERFSAEFPKEGPSILRIQQVVRGDSAAYFCASSTDRGGFAFFGQGTRLTVV.

The chain couples TRBV2 to TRBJ2-3; maybe TRBD1 (6 bases). Germline loops: CDR1 SNHLY, CDR2 FYNNEI. The CDR3 contains 14 residues. The V gene lost 3 bases and the J gene lost 3 bases, with 10 bases spanning the gap. The CDR3 protein is CASSDHRETDTQYF. As DNA, the CDR3 is TGTGCCAGCAGTGACCACAGGGAAACAGATACGCAGTATTTT.